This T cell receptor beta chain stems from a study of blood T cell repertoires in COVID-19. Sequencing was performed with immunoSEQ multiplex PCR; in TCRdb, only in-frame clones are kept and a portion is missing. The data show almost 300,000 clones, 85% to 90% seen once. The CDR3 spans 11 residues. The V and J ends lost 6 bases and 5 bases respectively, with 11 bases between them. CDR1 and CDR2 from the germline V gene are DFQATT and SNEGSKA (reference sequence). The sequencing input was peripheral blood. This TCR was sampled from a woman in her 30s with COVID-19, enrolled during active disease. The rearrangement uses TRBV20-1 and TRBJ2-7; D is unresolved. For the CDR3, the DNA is TGCAGTGCCCCGGTTATGGACGAGCAGTACTTC. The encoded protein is CSAPVMDEQYF.